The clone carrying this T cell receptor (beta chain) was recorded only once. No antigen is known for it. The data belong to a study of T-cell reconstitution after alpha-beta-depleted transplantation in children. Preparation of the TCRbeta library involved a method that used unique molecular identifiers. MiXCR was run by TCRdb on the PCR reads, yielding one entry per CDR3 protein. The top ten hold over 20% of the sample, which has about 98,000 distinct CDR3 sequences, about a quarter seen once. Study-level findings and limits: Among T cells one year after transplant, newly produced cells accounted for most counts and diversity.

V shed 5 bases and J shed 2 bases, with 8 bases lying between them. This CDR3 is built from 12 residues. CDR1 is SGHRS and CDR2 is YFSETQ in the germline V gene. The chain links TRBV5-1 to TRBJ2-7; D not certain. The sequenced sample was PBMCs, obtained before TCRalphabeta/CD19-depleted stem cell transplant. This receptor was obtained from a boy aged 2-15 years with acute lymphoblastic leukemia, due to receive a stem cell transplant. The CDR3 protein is CASRRLPYEQYF. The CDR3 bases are TGCGCCAGCAGAAGACTCCCCTACGAGCAGTACTTC.